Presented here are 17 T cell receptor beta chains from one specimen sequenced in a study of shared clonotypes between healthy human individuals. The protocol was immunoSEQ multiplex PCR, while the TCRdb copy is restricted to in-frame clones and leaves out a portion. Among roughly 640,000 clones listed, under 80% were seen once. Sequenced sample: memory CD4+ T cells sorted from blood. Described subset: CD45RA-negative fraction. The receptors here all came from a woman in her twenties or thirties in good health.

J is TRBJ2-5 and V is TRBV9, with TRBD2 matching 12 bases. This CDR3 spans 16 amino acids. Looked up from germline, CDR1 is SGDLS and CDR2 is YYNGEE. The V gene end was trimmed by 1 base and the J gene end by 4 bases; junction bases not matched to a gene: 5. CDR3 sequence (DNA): TGTGCCAGCAGCGTATCTAGACTAGCGGGAGTAGAGACCCAGTACTTC. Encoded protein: CASSVSRLAGVETQYF.

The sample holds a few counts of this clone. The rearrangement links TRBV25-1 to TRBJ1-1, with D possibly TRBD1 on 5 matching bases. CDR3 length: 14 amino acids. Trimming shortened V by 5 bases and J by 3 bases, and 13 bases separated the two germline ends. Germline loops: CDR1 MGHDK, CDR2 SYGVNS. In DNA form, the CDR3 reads TGTGCCAGCAGTCCCGGGGGGGTGTACACTGAAGCTTTCTTT. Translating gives CASSPGGVYTEAFF.

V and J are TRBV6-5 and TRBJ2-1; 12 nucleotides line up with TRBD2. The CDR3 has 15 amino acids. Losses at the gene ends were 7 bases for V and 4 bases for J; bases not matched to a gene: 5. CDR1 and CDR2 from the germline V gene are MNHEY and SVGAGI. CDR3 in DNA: TGTGCCAGCAAGCTGACTAGCGGGGGATACAATGAGCAGTTCTTC. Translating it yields CASKLTSGGYNEQFF.

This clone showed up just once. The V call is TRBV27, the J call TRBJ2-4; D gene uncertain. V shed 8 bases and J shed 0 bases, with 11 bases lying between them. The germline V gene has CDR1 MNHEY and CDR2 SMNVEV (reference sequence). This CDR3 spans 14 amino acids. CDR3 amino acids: CASAATLAKNIQYF. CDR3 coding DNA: TGTGCCAGCGCAGCCACTTTAGCCAAAAACATTCAGTACTTC.

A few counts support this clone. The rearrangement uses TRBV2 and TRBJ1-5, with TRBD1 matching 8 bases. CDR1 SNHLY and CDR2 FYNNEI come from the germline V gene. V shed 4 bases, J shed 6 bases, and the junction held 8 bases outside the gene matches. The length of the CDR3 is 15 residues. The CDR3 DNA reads TGTGCCAGCAGTGGGTCGGCAGGGGGCCTTCAGCCCCAGCATTTT. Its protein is CASSGSAGGLQPQHF.

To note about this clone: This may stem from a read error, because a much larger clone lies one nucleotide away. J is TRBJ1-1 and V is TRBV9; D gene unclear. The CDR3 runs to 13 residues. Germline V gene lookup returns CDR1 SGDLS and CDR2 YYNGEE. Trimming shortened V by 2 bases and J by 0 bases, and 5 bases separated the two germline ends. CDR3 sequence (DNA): TGTGCCAGCAGCGTTTTTATGAACACTGAAGCTTTCTTT. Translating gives CASSVFMNTEAFF.

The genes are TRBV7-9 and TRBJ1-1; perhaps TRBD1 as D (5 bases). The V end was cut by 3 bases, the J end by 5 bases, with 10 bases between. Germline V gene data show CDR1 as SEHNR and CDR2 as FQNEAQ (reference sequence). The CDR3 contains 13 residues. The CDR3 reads CASSFGDSTEAFF. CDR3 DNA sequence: TGTGCCAGCAGCTTTGGTGACAGTACTGAAGCTTTCTTT.

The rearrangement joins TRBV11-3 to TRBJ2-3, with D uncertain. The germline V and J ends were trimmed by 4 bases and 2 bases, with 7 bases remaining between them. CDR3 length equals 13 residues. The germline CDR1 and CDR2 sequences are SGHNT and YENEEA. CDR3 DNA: TGTGCCAGCAGCTCCCTTTCCACAGATACGCAGTATTTT. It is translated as CASSSLSTDTQYF.

CDR3 DNA sequence: TGTGCCTGGAGTGTACCCAGGACAGGGGTCTATAGCAATCAGCCCCAGCATTTT. Its protein product is CAWSVPRTGVYSNQPQHF. The V and J genes are TRBV30 and TRBJ1-5; 9 bases are a match to TRBD1. The germline gives CDR1 GTSNPN, CDR2 SVGIG (reference sequence). The CDR3 is made up of 18 amino acids. J lost 0 bases, V lost 0 bases, and 9 bases had no gene match. The variable domain in full, with the rest retrieved from reference TRBV30 and TRBJ1-5, is SQTIHQWPATLVQPVGSPLSLECTVEGTSNPNLYWYRQAAGRGLQLLFYSVGIGQISSEVPQNLSASRPQDRQFILSSKKLLLSDSGFYLCAWSVPRTGVYSNQPQHFGDGTRLSIL.

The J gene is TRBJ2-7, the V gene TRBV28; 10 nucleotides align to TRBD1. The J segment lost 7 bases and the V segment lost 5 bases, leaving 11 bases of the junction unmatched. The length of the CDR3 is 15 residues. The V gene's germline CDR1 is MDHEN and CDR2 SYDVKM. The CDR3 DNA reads TGTGCCAGCAGTCCTTCACGACAGGGGGCGGGTGAGCAGTACTTC. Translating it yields CASSPSRQGAGEQYF.

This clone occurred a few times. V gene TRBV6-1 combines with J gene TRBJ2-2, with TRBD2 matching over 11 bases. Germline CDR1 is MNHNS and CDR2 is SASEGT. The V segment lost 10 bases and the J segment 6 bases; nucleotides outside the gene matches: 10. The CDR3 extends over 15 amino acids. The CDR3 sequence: CATKGLAVTSGELFF. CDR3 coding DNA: TGTGCCACCAAGGGACTAGCGGTCACGTCCGGGGAGCTGTTTTTT.

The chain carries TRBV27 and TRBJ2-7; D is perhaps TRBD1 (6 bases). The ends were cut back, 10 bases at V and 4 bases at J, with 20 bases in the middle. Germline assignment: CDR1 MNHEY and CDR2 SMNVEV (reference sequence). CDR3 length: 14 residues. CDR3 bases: TGTGCCATTCGAGTAAACAGGGCCCCTTACGAGCAGTACTTC. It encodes CAIRVNRAPYEQYF.

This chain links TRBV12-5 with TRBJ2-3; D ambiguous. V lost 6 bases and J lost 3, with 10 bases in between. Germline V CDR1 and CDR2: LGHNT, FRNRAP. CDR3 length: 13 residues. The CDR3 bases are TGTGCTAGTGGGTCAACCGGGACAGATACGCAGTATTTT. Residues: CASGSTGTDTQYF. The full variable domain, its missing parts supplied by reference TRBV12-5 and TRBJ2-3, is DARVTQTPRHKVTEMGQEVTMRCQPILGHNTVFWYRQTMMQGLELLAYFRNRAPLDDSGMPKDRFSAEMPDATLATLKIQPSEPRDSAVYFCASGSTGTDTQYFGPGTRLTVL.

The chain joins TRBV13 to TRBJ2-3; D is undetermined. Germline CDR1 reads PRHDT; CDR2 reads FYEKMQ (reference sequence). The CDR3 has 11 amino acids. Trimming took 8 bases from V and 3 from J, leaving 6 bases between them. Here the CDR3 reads CASGRTDTQYF. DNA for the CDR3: TGTGCCAGCGGGCGGACAGATACGCAGTATTTT.

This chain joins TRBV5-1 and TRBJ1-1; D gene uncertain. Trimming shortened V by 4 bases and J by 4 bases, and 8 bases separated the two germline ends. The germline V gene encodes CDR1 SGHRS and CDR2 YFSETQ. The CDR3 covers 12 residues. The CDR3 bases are TGCGCCAGCAGCCCTGGTGGCACTGAAGCTTTCTTT. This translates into CASSPGGTEAFF. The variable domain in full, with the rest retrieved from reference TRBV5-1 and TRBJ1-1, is KAGVTQTPRYLIKTRGQQVTLSCSPISGHRSVSWYQQTPGQGLQFLFEYFSETQRNKGNFPGRFSGRQFSNSRSEMNVSTLELGDSALYLCASSPGGTEAFFGQGTRLTVV.

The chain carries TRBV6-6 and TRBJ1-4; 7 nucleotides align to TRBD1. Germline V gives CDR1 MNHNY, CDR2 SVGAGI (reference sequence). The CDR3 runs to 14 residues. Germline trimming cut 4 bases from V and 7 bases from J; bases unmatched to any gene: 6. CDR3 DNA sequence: TGTGCCAGCAGTTGGGGACAGAGGCCTGAAAAACTGTTTTTT. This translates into CASSWGQRPEKLFF.

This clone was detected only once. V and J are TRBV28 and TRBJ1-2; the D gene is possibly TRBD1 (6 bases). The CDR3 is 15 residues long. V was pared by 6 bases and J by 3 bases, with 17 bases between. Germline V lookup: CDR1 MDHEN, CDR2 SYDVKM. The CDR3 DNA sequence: TGTGCCAGCAGCCGTCGACAGGCCGGGCACTATGGCTACACCTTC. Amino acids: CASSRRQAGHYGYTF.